This passage covers 8 T cell receptor beta chains from one sample sequenced in a study of cytomegalovirus exposure and HLA in healthy donors. Assay used: immunoSEQ multiplex PCR; TCRdb lists only in-frame clones, some missing. The repertoire holds some 260,000 clones, about 92% seen once, with 3.1% in the top ten. Sequencing input: PBMCs. All receptors come from a woman between 25 and 40 years old in good health and CMV-seronegative.

There are a few counts of this clone. This sequence joins TRBV28 and TRBJ2-7; D gene unclear. V dropped 1 base and J dropped 0 bases, with 10 bases sitting between them. This CDR3 region has 15 residues. Germline CDR1 MDHEN, CDR2 SYDVKM. The CDR3 DNA sequence: TGTGCCAGCAGTTTATCAGAGACATACTCCTACGAGCAGTACTTC. As protein: CASSLSETYSYEQYF.

The chain links TRBV27 to TRBJ1-3; weak D call: TRBD1 (6 bases). This CDR3 contains 16 residues. The V and J ends lost 2 bases and 2 bases respectively, with 13 bases between them. CDR1 is MNHEY, CDR2 SMNVEV, per germline (reference sequence). The CDR3, as DNA: TGTGCCAGCAGTTTAGTCCCACAGGGTACTGGAAACACCATATATTTT. Translated: CASSLVPQGTGNTIYF.

The genes are TRBV7-6 and TRBJ2-7, with D possibly being TRBD1 (5 bases). Germline loops: CDR1 SGHVS, CDR2 FNYEAQ. The CDR3 has 15 residues. Trimming cost V 0 bases and J 0 bases, with 9 bases left between them. This CDR3 reads CASSLAGGHSYEQYF. Written as DNA, the CDR3 is TGTGCCAGCAGCTTAGCGGGCGGACACTCCTACGAGCAGTACTTC. Combining the CDR3 with reference TRBV7-6 and TRBJ2-7 gives the whole variable domain GAGVSQSPRYKVTKRGQDVALRCDPISGHVSLYWYRQALGQGPEFLTYFNYEAQQDKSGLPNDRFSAERPEGSISTLTIQRTEQRDSAMYRCASSLAGGHSYEQYFGPGTRLTVT.

The chain carries TRBV4-1 and TRBJ2-7; possible D gene TRBD2, 5 bases. The CDR3 totals 13 residues. Trimming shortened V by 3 bases and J by 3 bases, and 9 bases separated the two germline ends. Germline values: CDR1 MGHRA, CDR2 YSYEKL. The CDR3 reads CASSHQLGYEQYF. Here the CDR3 DNA reads TGCGCCAGCAGCCATCAACTAGGCTACGAGCAGTACTTC.

This clone was counted a few times. Other DNA sequences within the sample encode an identical CDR3. V gene TRBV19 combines with J gene TRBJ2-1, with D possibly being TRBD2 (5 bases). The CDR3 has 12 amino acids. V lost 4 bases, J lost 4 bases, and 5 bases lay in between. Per the germline V gene, CDR1 is LNHDA and CDR2 is SQIVND (reference sequence). CDR3 residues: CASSSGYNEQFF. The DNA of the CDR3 is TGTGCCAGTAGTAGCGGGTACAATGAGCAGTTCTTC.

The V call is TRBV28, the J call TRBJ1-1; 9 bases line up with TRBD1. CDR3 length equals 16 residues. The junction had 10 bases not matched to a gene; V was cut back by 5 bases and J by 3 bases. The germline V gene encodes CDR1 MDHEN and CDR2 SYDVKM. This CDR3 is CASSLTGGVRYTEAFF. The CDR3 nucleotides read TGTGCCAGCAGTCTAACAGGGGGCGTAAGGTACACTGAAGCTTTCTTT.

The chain uses TRBV4-2 and TRBJ2-7; 7 bases align to TRBD1. The CDR3 runs 18 residues. Germline CDR1 LGHNA, CDR2 YNFKEQ. J was trimmed by 3 bases and V by 1 base; bases with no gene match: 15. CDR3 DNA: TGTGCCAGCAGCCAAGTTTCCGGGACAGCGCTAGGAAACTACGAGCAGTACTTC. Translated: CASSQVSGTALGNYEQYF.

The chain couples TRBV6-5 to TRBJ2-5, with unresolved D. The V end lost 2 bases, the J end lost 1 base, and 14 bases lay between the germline ends. The CDR3 has 16 amino acids. Germline values: CDR1 MNHEY, CDR2 SVGAGI. As DNA, the CDR3 is TGTGCCAGCAGTTACGGCCTCGCACTCGTCCAAGAGACCCAGTACTTC. Translating gives CASSYGLALVQETQYF.